A selection of T cell receptor beta chains follows, all from one sample in a study of CD4 T cells in relation to SARS-CoV-2 and coronaviruses. Sequenced by immunoSEQ multiplex PCR; TCRdb stores in-frame clones only, minus some. This table holds about 68,000 clones, 80% to 95% found once. The source material was naive CD4+ T cells from PBMCs. The receptors shown here come from a human donor in good health. CDR3s include the opening cysteine and the closing phenylalanine or tryptophan. Fields, in order: V gene, D gene, J gene, clone size, CDR3 protein, CDR3 DNA. The D gene is left open where the match is weak. Expanded clones are given a class, and other clones once, few, many or no size at all.

v_call: TRBV3-1/TRBV3-2
d_call: .
j_call: TRBJ2-7
clone_size: .
cdr3_aa: CASSQGESYEQYF
cdr3_nt: TGTGCCAGCAGCCAGGGAGAGTCCTACGAGCAGTACTTC

v_call: TRBV10-3
d_call: .
j_call: TRBJ2-3
clone_size: .
cdr3_aa: CAISVSSTSTDTQYF
cdr3_nt: TGTGCCATCAGTGTTTCTAGTACTAGCACAGATACGCAGTATTTT

v_call: TRBV7-9
d_call: .
j_call: TRBJ2-7
clone_size: .
cdr3_aa: CASSLADPAYEQYF
cdr3_nt: TGTGCCAGCAGCTTAGCGGACCCCGCCTACGAGCAGTACTTC

v_call: TRBV28
d_call: .
j_call: TRBJ2-3
clone_size: .
cdr3_aa: CASSTYGDTQYF
cdr3_nt: TGTGCCAGCAGTACGTACGGAGATACGCAGTATTTT

v_call: TRBV29-1
d_call: .
j_call: TRBJ2-1
clone_size: .
cdr3_aa: CSAGQNEQFF
cdr3_nt: TGCAGCGCAGGTCAGAATGAGCAGTTCTTC

v_call: TRBV4-3
d_call: .
j_call: TRBJ2-7
clone_size: .
cdr3_aa: CASFLAGAGAF
cdr3_nt: TGCGCCAGCTTCTTGGCGGGGGCCGGTGCATTC

v_call: TRBV7-2
d_call: TRBD1
j_call: TRBJ1-2
clone_size: .
cdr3_aa: CASSFTGGRGYGYTF
cdr3_nt: TGTGCCAGCAGCTTTACAGGGGGAAGAGGCTATGGCTACACCTTC

v_call: TRBV6-5
d_call: TRBD1
j_call: TRBJ2-2
clone_size: .
cdr3_aa: CASRADRVPSGELFF
cdr3_nt: TGTGCCAGCAGGGCGGACAGGGTCCCTTCCGGGGAGCTGTTTTTT

v_call: TRBV2
d_call: .
j_call: TRBJ1-1
clone_size: .
cdr3_aa: CASSEQVSEAFF
cdr3_nt: TGTGCCAGCAGTGAACAGGTATCTGAAGCTTTCTTT

v_call: TRBV2
d_call: .
j_call: TRBJ1-2
clone_size: .
cdr3_aa: CASSEVHRQMKTF
cdr3_nt: TGTGCCAGCAGTGAAGTTCACAGACAGATGAAAACCTTC

v_call: TRBV7-3
d_call: TRBD2
j_call: TRBJ2-1
clone_size: once
cdr3_aa: CASGRAGILNEQFF
cdr3_nt: TGTGCCAGCGGTCGAGCGGGGATCTTGAATGAGCAGTTCTTC

v_call: TRBV7-8
d_call: .
j_call: TRBJ1-1
clone_size: .
cdr3_aa: CASSPRRPDPNTEAFF
cdr3_nt: TGTGCCAGCAGCCCCAGGAGGCCGGATCCGAACACTGAAGCTTTCTTT

v_call: TRBV6-5
d_call: TRBD1
j_call: TRBJ2-2
clone_size: .
cdr3_aa: CASRRDRGLTGELFF
cdr3_nt: TGTGCCAGCAGAAGGGACAGGGGGCTCACCGGGGAGCTGTTTTTT

v_call: TRBV27
d_call: .
j_call: TRBJ1-5
clone_size: .
cdr3_aa: CASSVTRQVDQPQHF
cdr3_nt: TGTGCCAGCAGCGTCACGCGACAGGTCGATCAGCCCCAGCATTTT

v_call: TRBV3-1/TRBV3-2
d_call: TRBD1
j_call: TRBJ2-2
clone_size: .
cdr3_aa: CASSQQGDTGELFF
cdr3_nt: TGTGCCAGCAGCCAGCAGGGGGACACCGGGGAGCTGTTTTTT

v_call: TRBV6-5
d_call: .
j_call: TRBJ2-7
clone_size: .
cdr3_aa: CASEKDSGEQYF
cdr3_nt: TGTGCCAGCGAGAAGGACAGCGGCGAGCAGTACTTC

v_call: TRBV20-1
d_call: TRBD1
j_call: TRBJ1-6
clone_size: .
cdr3_aa: CSVRDWTGEFSPLHF
cdr3_nt: TGCAGTGTTCGTGATTGGACAGGGGAGTTTTCACCCCTCCACTTT

v_call: TRBV19
d_call: TRBD2
j_call: TRBJ2-1
clone_size: .
cdr3_aa: CASSGSGRLEQFF
cdr3_nt: TGTGCCAGTAGTGGTAGCGGGAGGCTTGAGCAGTTCTTC

v_call: TRBV5-4
d_call: .
j_call: TRBJ1-3
clone_size: few
cdr3_aa: CASSLQGSGNTIYF
cdr3_nt: TGTGCCAGCAGCTTACAGGGAAGTGGAAACACCATATATTTT

v_call: TRBV18
d_call: .
j_call: TRBJ1-1
clone_size: .
cdr3_aa: CASSPPFTGWRTEAFF
cdr3_nt: TGTGCCAGCTCACCACCGTTTACAGGCTGGAGGACTGAAGCTTTCTTT

v_call: TRBV19
d_call: .
j_call: TRBJ2-3
clone_size: .
cdr3_aa: CASSITPPGDTQYF
cdr3_nt: TGTGCCAGTAGTATTACGCCTCCCGGAGATACGCAGTATTTT

v_call: TRBV19
d_call: TRBD1
j_call: TRBJ1-2
clone_size: .
cdr3_aa: CASSKTGFDGYTF
cdr3_nt: TGTGCCAGTAGTAAGACAGGGTTCGACGGCTACACCTTC

v_call: TRBV3-1/TRBV3-2
d_call: .
j_call: TRBJ1-5
clone_size: .
cdr3_aa: CASSQGGDGPQHF
cdr3_nt: TGTGCCAGCAGCCAAGGAGGGGATGGGCCCCAGCATTTT

v_call: TRBV7-3
d_call: TRBD2
j_call: TRBJ2-1
clone_size: .
cdr3_aa: CASSLTSGGREQFF
cdr3_nt: TGTGCCAGCAGCTTGACTAGCGGGGGCCGGGAGCAGTTCTTC

v_call: TRBV27
d_call: TRBD1
j_call: TRBJ2-7
clone_size: .
cdr3_aa: CASSTMTGNYEQYF
cdr3_nt: TGTGCCAGCAGTACGATGACAGGGAACTACGAGCAGTACTTC

v_call: TRBV2
d_call: .
j_call: TRBJ1-1
clone_size: .
cdr3_aa: CASSERGMNTEAFF
cdr3_nt: TGTGCCAGCAGTGAAAGGGGTATGAACACTGAAGCTTTCTTT

v_call: TRBV7-9
d_call: TRBD2
j_call: TRBJ2-5
clone_size: .
cdr3_aa: CASSPRLGEGTQYF
cdr3_nt: TGTGCCAGCAGCCCCCGCCTCGGGGAGGGGACCCAGTACTTC

v_call: TRBV6-5
d_call: .
j_call: TRBJ2-6
clone_size: .
cdr3_aa: CASSRGANVLTF
cdr3_nt: TGTGCCAGCAGTAGAGGGGCCAACGTCCTGACTTTC

v_call: TRBV5-6
d_call: .
j_call: TRBJ1-5
clone_size: .
cdr3_aa: CASSSKRAGNQPQHF
cdr3_nt: TGTGCCAGCAGCTCGAAGCGGGCAGGCAATCAGCCCCAGCATTTT

v_call: TRBV15
d_call: TRBD2
j_call: TRBJ2-3
clone_size: .
cdr3_aa: CATSRDGLGEDTQYF
cdr3_nt: TGTGCCACCAGCAGAGATGGACTAGGTGAGGATACGCAGTATTTT

v_call: TRBV5-4
d_call: .
j_call: TRBJ1-2
clone_size: once
cdr3_aa: CASSLLPPADGYTF
cdr3_nt: TGTGCCAGCAGCTTGCTTCCCCCAGCTGATGGCTACACCTTC

v_call: TRBV19
d_call: .
j_call: TRBJ2-7
clone_size: .
cdr3_aa: CASRGQGTHEQYF
cdr3_nt: TGTGCCAGTAGAGGCCAGGGGACCCACGAGCAGTACTTC

v_call: TRBV5-4
d_call: TRBD1
j_call: TRBJ1-1
clone_size: .
cdr3_aa: CASSLGQGRGQTEAFF
cdr3_nt: TGTGCCAGCAGCCTCGGACAGGGGAGAGGACAGACTGAAGCTTTCTTT

v_call: TRBV11-3
d_call: .
j_call: TRBJ2-5
clone_size: few
cdr3_aa: CASSLDGKTQYF
cdr3_nt: TGTGCCAGCAGCTTAGATGGGAAGACCCAGTACTTC

v_call: TRBV27
d_call: .
j_call: TRBJ2-1
clone_size: .
cdr3_aa: CASSLAGQSYNEQFF
cdr3_nt: TGTGCCAGCAGTTTAGCGGGTCAGTCCTACAATGAGCAGTTCTTC